These T cell receptor beta chains were read from a single sample in a study of CD8+CD57+ T cells in acquired aplastic anemia. From the reads, TCRdb called clonotypes with MiXCR, one entry per CDR3 protein. In the table there are 150,000 to 200,000 distinct CDR3 sequences, around 48% of which are singletons. Sequenced: sorted CD4+, CD8+, or CD8+CD57+ T cells (not recorded which) from PBMCs. The receptors shown here come from a human donor with aplastic anemia. Both conserved end residues are part of each CDR3. The D gene is left open where the match is weak. A clone size is listed for some rows: how often the clone was seen (once, few, many), or a class if it is expanded.

j_call: TRBJ1-2
d_call: NA
clone_size: few
v_call: TRBV27
cdr3_nt: TGTGCCAGCAGTTTATCGATCTCCGGGGGCTATGGCTACACCTTC
cdr3_aa: CASSLSISGGYGYTF

j_call: TRBJ2-7
d_call: NA
clone_size: NA
v_call: TRBV10-3
cdr3_nt: TGTGCCATCAGTCGGACGGCTTACGAGCAGTACTTC
cdr3_aa: CAISRTAYEQYF

j_call: TRBJ2-1
d_call: NA
clone_size: few
v_call: TRBV13
cdr3_nt: TGTGCCAGCAGCTTAGAACACCCTCTCAGCTCCTACAATGAGCAGTTCTTC
cdr3_aa: CASSLEHPLSSYNEQFF

j_call: TRBJ2-3
d_call: TRBD1
clone_size: many
v_call: TRBV24-1
cdr3_nt: TGTGCCACCAGTGACACGGGACAGACGGAATGGGATACGCAGTATTTT
cdr3_aa: CATSDTGQTEWDTQYF

j_call: TRBJ2-3
d_call: NA
clone_size: many
v_call: TRBV7-9
cdr3_nt: TGTGCCAGCAGCACCTACGTACAAAATACGCAGTATTTT
cdr3_aa: CASSTYVQNTQYF

j_call: TRBJ2-7
d_call: NA
clone_size: few
v_call: TRBV9
cdr3_nt: TGTGCCAGCAGCGTAGGGGCTGGTTCCTACGAGCAGTACTTC
cdr3_aa: CASSVGAGSYEQYF

j_call: TRBJ1-1
d_call: NA
clone_size: NA
v_call: TRBV11-2
cdr3_nt: TGTGCCAGCAGCTTAGAAGGGGGGCCCCAGGGAACTGAAGCTTTCTTT
cdr3_aa: CASSLEGGPQGTEAFF

j_call: TRBJ2-3
d_call: TRBD2
clone_size: NA
v_call: TRBV24-1
cdr3_nt: TGTGCCACCAGTGATGGACTAGCGGGGGGGCCTAAGTATTTT
cdr3_aa: CATSDGLAGGPKYF

j_call: TRBJ2-1
d_call: TRBD2
clone_size: once
v_call: TRBV10-3
cdr3_nt: TGTGCCATCAGTGAGGGACTAGCGGGAGACTCCTACAATGAGCAGTTCTTC
cdr3_aa: CAISEGLAGDSYNEQFF

j_call: TRBJ2-7
d_call: NA
clone_size: many
v_call: TRBV6-1
cdr3_nt: TGTGCCAGCATCCGAACGGGACGGCTGCCCTACGAGCAGTACTTC
cdr3_aa: CASIRTGRLPYEQYF

j_call: TRBJ2-7
d_call: NA
clone_size: NA
v_call: TRBV29-1
cdr3_nt: TGCAGCGTAGCAGGGTCCCACTACGAGCGGTACTTC
cdr3_aa: CSVAGSHYERYF

j_call: TRBJ2-7
d_call: TRBD2
clone_size: NA
v_call: TRBV24-1
cdr3_nt: TGTGCCGCTAGACCGGGACTAGCGCCTACCTACGAGCAGTACTTC
cdr3_aa: CAARPGLAPTYEQYF

j_call: TRBJ1-4
d_call: TRBD1
clone_size: NA
v_call: TRBV10-3
cdr3_nt: TGTGCCATCAGCAGCGACAGGGGTGGTGAAAAACTGTTTTTT
cdr3_aa: CAISSDRGGEKLFF

j_call: TRBJ2-5
d_call: NA
clone_size: many
v_call: TRBV6-5
cdr3_nt: TGTGCCAGCAGTTACGGGGAACAAGAGACCCAGTACTTC
cdr3_aa: CASSYGEQETQYF

j_call: TRBJ2-5
d_call: TRBD1
clone_size: many
v_call: TRBV20-1
cdr3_nt: TGCAGTGCCTTAGTGACAGGGGCCCCTACCTTCCAAGAGACCCAGTACTTC
cdr3_aa: CSALVTGAPTFQETQYF

j_call: TRBJ2-5
d_call: NA
clone_size: many
v_call: TRBV20-1
cdr3_nt: TGCAGTGCTAGTTGGGGGGCCCAAGAGACCCAGTACTTC
cdr3_aa: CSASWGAQETQYF

j_call: TRBJ2-6
d_call: NA
clone_size: many
v_call: TRBV2
cdr3_nt: TGTGCCAGCAGTGGGGCCGGGACCCTCTCTGGGGCCAACGTCCTGACTTTC
cdr3_aa: CASSGAGTLSGANVLTF

j_call: TRBJ1-5
d_call: NA
clone_size: NA
v_call: TRBV7-9
cdr3_nt: TGTGCCAGCAGCTTAGGCCAGTTCAATCAGCCCCAGCATTTT
cdr3_aa: CASSLGQFNQPQHF

j_call: TRBJ2-7
d_call: TRBD1
clone_size: NA
v_call: TRBV7-8
cdr3_nt: TGTGCCAGCAGCTTAGGGGACAGGGCTCACGAGCAGTACTTC
cdr3_aa: CASSLGDRAHEQYF

j_call: TRBJ2-7
d_call: NA
clone_size: many
v_call: TRBV11-2
cdr3_nt: TGTGCCAGCAGCTTGACTCCGGACTTCTCCTACGAGCAGTACTTC
cdr3_aa: CASSLTPDFSYEQYF

j_call: TRBJ2-7
d_call: TRBD2
clone_size: NA
v_call: TRBV20-1
cdr3_nt: TGCAGTGCTAGATCCGTGAGCGCGGGGGGGTCCTACGAGCAGTACTTC
cdr3_aa: CSARSVSAGGSYEQYF

j_call: TRBJ2-1
d_call: NA
clone_size: NA
v_call: TRBV2
cdr3_nt: TGTGCCAGCAGTGATGGGTACAATGAGCAGTTCTTC
cdr3_aa: CASSDGYNEQFF

j_call: TRBJ2-7
d_call: NA
clone_size: many
v_call: TRBV29-1
cdr3_nt: TGCAGCGTTTACGTAGTGGCGAGCTCCTACGAGCAGTACTTC
cdr3_aa: CSVYVVASSYEQYF

j_call: TRBJ2-3
d_call: NA
clone_size: few
v_call: TRBV5-4
cdr3_nt: TGTGCCAGCAGCTTGGGATTTACTAGCACAGATACGCAGTATTTT
cdr3_aa: CASSLGFTSTDTQYF

j_call: TRBJ2-1
d_call: NA
clone_size: few
v_call: TRBV15
cdr3_nt: TGTGCCACCGCACGGAGGGAAAACGGGGGTGAGCAGTTCTTC
cdr3_aa: CATARRENGGEQFF

j_call: TRBJ1-1
d_call: TRBD1
clone_size: NA
v_call: TRBV20-1
cdr3_nt: TGCAGTGCTACGACGGGGGACAGACCCTTGAACACTGAAGCTCTCTTT
cdr3_aa: CSATTGDRPLNTEALF

j_call: TRBJ2-7
d_call: NA
clone_size: once
v_call: TRBV19
cdr3_nt: TGTGCCAGTAGTATGGGACTTAACTACGAGCAGTACTTC
cdr3_aa: CASSMGLNYEQYF

j_call: TRBJ1-4
d_call: TRBD1
clone_size: many
v_call: TRBV5-1
cdr3_nt: TGCGCCAGCAGCTTGTGGGGACAGGGACTTGAAAAACTGTTTTTT
cdr3_aa: CASSLWGQGLEKLFF

j_call: TRBJ2-7
d_call: NA
clone_size: many
v_call: TRBV7-7
cdr3_nt: TGTGCTAGCAGCTTAGCTGTCTCCTACGAGCAGTACTTC
cdr3_aa: CASSLAVSYEQYF

j_call: TRBJ2-1
d_call: NA
clone_size: NA
v_call: TRBV7-3
cdr3_nt: TGTGCCAGCAGCTTAGGGGTCCCAAGCTCCTACAATGAGCAGTTCTTC
cdr3_aa: CASSLGVPSSYNEQFF

j_call: TRBJ1-3
d_call: TRBD1
clone_size: few
v_call: TRBV30
cdr3_nt: TGTGCCTGGATTCCACAGGGGACTGGAAACACCATATATTTT
cdr3_aa: CAWIPQGTGNTIYF

j_call: TRBJ1-6
d_call: TRBD1
clone_size: many
v_call: TRBV9
cdr3_nt: TGTGCCAGCAGCCCTCCCGAGGGACAGGGAGGTTCACCCCTCCACTTT
cdr3_aa: CASSPPEGQGGSPLHF

j_call: TRBJ2-1
d_call: NA
clone_size: many
v_call: TRBV4-2
cdr3_nt: TGTGCCAGCAGCCAAGGGTTGGAGCAGTTCTTC
cdr3_aa: CASSQGLEQFF

j_call: TRBJ2-7
d_call: TRBD2
clone_size: NA
v_call: TRBV2
cdr3_nt: TGTGCCAGCAGGCGAACTAGCGGGGTCCAGCAGTACTTC
cdr3_aa: CASRRTSGVQQYF

j_call: TRBJ2-7
d_call: TRBD1
clone_size: NA
v_call: TRBV5-1
cdr3_nt: TGCGCCAGCAGCTTGAGCGGCGGGACAGGGAACTATTACTACTACGAGCAGTACTTC
cdr3_aa: CASSLSGGTGNYYYYEQYF

j_call: TRBJ2-7
d_call: NA
clone_size: NA
v_call: TRBV2
cdr3_nt: TGTGCCAGCAGTGAGCAAGGTGAAACCTACGAGCAGTACTTC
cdr3_aa: CASSEQGETYEQYF

j_call: TRBJ2-1
d_call: NA
clone_size: NA
v_call: TRBV19
cdr3_nt: TGTGCCAGTAGTAACGATTATGACAATGAGCAGTTCTTC
cdr3_aa: CASSNDYDNEQFF

j_call: TRBJ1-2
d_call: NA
clone_size: NA
v_call: TRBV19
cdr3_nt: TGTGCCAGTAGTATAGTTGGGAGCGACTATGGTTACACCTTC
cdr3_aa: CASSIVGSDYGYTF

j_call: TRBJ1-1
d_call: NA
clone_size: many
v_call: TRBV9
cdr3_nt: TGTGCCAGCAGCGAGGTGGAGAACACTGAAGCTTTCTTT
cdr3_aa: CASSEVENTEAFF

j_call: TRBJ2-1
d_call: NA
clone_size: many
v_call: TRBV6-5
cdr3_nt: TGTGCCAGCAGCCGCAGGGTTCTGACAGGTGAGCAGTTCTTC
cdr3_aa: CASSRRVLTGEQFF

j_call: TRBJ2-1
d_call: TRBD2
clone_size: once
v_call: TRBV10-3
cdr3_nt: TGTGCCAGCAGTCCAACCGGGACTAGCGTCGGTTTGGAGCAGTTCTTC
cdr3_aa: CASSPTGTSVGLEQFF

j_call: TRBJ2-5
d_call: NA
clone_size: NA
v_call: TRBV7-8
cdr3_nt: TGTGCCAGCACCCTCCGGACTAGAGGGGGAGAGACCCAGTACTTC
cdr3_aa: CASTLRTRGGETQYF

j_call: TRBJ2-6
d_call: NA
clone_size: NA
v_call: TRBV20-1
cdr3_nt: TGCAGTGCTAGGGCGGGCCATGGGGCCAACGTCCTGACTTTC
cdr3_aa: CSARAGHGANVLTF

j_call: TRBJ1-5
d_call: TRBD1
clone_size: many
v_call: TRBV2
cdr3_nt: TGTGCCAGCCGGGACAGGGCCTTGGAGCCCCAGCATTTT
cdr3_aa: CASRDRALEPQHF

j_call: TRBJ1-6
d_call: TRBD1
clone_size: many
v_call: TRBV6-1
cdr3_nt: TGTGCCAGCAGTGATTTGGGAGGACAGGGAGGTTCACCCCTCCACTTT
cdr3_aa: CASSDLGGQGGSPLHF

j_call: TRBJ1-4
d_call: NA
clone_size: many
v_call: TRBV13
cdr3_nt: TGTGCCAGCAGCCTCCGGGGGGAGCGGGGGGAAAAACTGTTTTTT
cdr3_aa: CASSLRGERGEKLFF

j_call: TRBJ2-1
d_call: NA
clone_size: NA
v_call: TRBV5-1
cdr3_nt: TGCGCCAGCAGCTTTGCGGGGGCTGGTTCCTACAATGAGCAGTTCTTC
cdr3_aa: CASSFAGAGSYNEQFF

j_call: TRBJ2-5
d_call: NA
clone_size: NA
v_call: TRBV2
cdr3_nt: TGTGCCAGCAGTGGACAGTCTCGAGAGACCCAGTACTTC
cdr3_aa: CASSGQSRETQYF

j_call: TRBJ2-3
d_call: NA
clone_size: NA
v_call: TRBV15
cdr3_nt: TGTGCCACCAGCAGAGGTAGAGTTCTAGCACACACAGATACGCAGTATTTT
cdr3_aa: CATSRGRVLAHTDTQYF

j_call: TRBJ1-1
d_call: TRBD1
clone_size: few
v_call: TRBV5-1
cdr3_nt: TGCGCCAGCAGCTGGTCTGGGACAGTGAACACTGAAGCTTTCTTT
cdr3_aa: CASSWSGTVNTEAFF